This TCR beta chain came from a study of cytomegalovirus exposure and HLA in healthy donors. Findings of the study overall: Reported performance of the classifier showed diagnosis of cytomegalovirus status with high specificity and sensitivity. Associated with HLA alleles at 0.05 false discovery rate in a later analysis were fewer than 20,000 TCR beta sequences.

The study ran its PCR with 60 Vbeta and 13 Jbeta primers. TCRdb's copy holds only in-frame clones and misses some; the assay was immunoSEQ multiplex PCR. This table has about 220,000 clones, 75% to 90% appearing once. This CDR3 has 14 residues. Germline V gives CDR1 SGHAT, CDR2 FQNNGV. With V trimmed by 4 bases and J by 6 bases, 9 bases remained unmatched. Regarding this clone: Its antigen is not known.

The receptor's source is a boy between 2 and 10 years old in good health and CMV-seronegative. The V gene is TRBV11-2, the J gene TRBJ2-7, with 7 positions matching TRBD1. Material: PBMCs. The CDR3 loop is CASSSRDRRGEQYF. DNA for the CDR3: TGTGCCAGCAGCTCCCGGGACAGAAGGGGCGAGCAGTACTTC.